The 31 T cell receptor beta chains below all came from one sample that was sequenced in a study of PD-1 blockade in classical Hodgkin lymphoma. This table comes from immunoSEQ multiplex PCR, and its TCRdb copy is limited to in-frame clones, with some not included. The sample gives 30,000 or so clones, 80% to 95% of which show up once; over 0.2% is in the top ten. Brentuximab vedotin exposure varied, and every patient relapsed after autologous stem cell transplantation. Negative selection with magnetic separation was used to purify CD4+ T cells from thawed PBMCs. The source was CD4+ T cells from blood, collected at baseline. The receptors were sampled from a human donor with classical Hodgkin lymphoma.

This clone was observed a few times. The rearrangement uses TRBV29-1 and TRBJ1-2; D unclear. Germline CDR1 and CDR2: SQVTM and ANQGSEA. V was shortened by 4 bases and J by 0 bases, with 6 bases between the two germline ends. There are 12 residues in the CDR3. CDR3 amino acids: CSVATANYGYTF. The CDR3 nucleotides are TGCAGCGTTGCCACAGCTAACTATGGCTACACCTTC.

The chain is built from TRBV18 and TRBJ2-7; D perhaps matches TRBD2 (6 bases). Looked up from germline, CDR1 is KGHSH and CDR2 is LQKENI. V was pared by 2 bases and J by 2 bases, with 16 bases between. The CDR3 contains 16 residues. The CDR3 DNA sequence: TGTGCCAGCTCACCATTAAGCGCGGGAAGGCCCTACGAGCAGTACTTC. It is translated as CASSPLSAGRPYEQYF.

The chain uses TRBV29-1 and TRBJ2-1; D perhaps matches TRBD1 (5 bases). Germline CDR1 is SQVTM and CDR2 is ANQGSEA. This CDR3 has 14 amino acids. V was shortened by 1 base and J by 0 bases, with 7 bases between the two germline ends. The chain's CDR3 is CSVEGQSSYNEQFF. Here the CDR3 DNA reads TGCAGCGTTGAAGGACAGAGCTCCTACAATGAGCAGTTCTTC.

This clone appeared a few times. The chain is built from TRBV7-2 and TRBJ2-1; 8 bases are a match to TRBD2. The CDR3 consists of 15 residues. The germline CDR1 and CDR2 sequences are SGHTA and FQGNSA. V shed 8 bases, J shed 6 bases, and the junction held 12 bases outside the gene matches. The DNA for the CDR3 is TGTGCCAGCTCCTTGGCGGGAGGCCGCTCCAATGAGCAGTTCTTC. Its translation: CASSLAGGRSNEQFF.

This clone has just one count. The chain combines TRBV4-1 with TRBJ2-7; 14 bases are a match to TRBD2. The CDR3 sequence is 22 residues long. The germline V gene encodes CDR1 MGHRA and CDR2 YSYEKL. With V trimmed by 0 bases and J by 0 bases, 16 bases remained unmatched. This chain's CDR3 is CASSQDSFKTSGRADLSYEQYF. In DNA form, the CDR3 reads TGCGCCAGCAGCCAAGATTCGTTCAAGACTAGCGGGAGGGCCGATCTCTCCTACGAGCAGTACTTC.

The rearrangement links TRBV5-4 to TRBJ1-6; TRBD1 matches at 9 bases. Germline V gene sequence: CDR1 SGHNT, CDR2 YYREEE (reference sequence). Trimming at V came to 4 bases and at J to 7 bases, leaving 6 bases not matched to a gene. The CDR3 has 15 amino acids. The CDR3, as DNA: TGTGCCAGCAGCCTGGCGGGACAGGGAAATTCACCCCTCCACTTT. Translation: CASSLAGQGNSPLHF.

V usage is TRBV10-3 and J usage is TRBJ2-3; perhaps TRBD2 as D (6 bases). V was trimmed by 6 bases and J by 3 bases, leaving 13 bases between them. CDR3 length: 14 amino acids. In germline, CDR1 is ENHRY, CDR2 SYGVKD. CDR3 sequence reads: CAIRTGTSTDTQYF. The DNA for the CDR3 is TGTGCCATCAGGACCGGGACTTCGACAGATACGCAGTATTTT.

The V and J genes are TRBV19 and TRBJ2-5, with 7 bases aligning to TRBD1. Per the germline V gene, CDR1 is LNHDA and CDR2 is SQIVND (reference sequence). V was clipped by 6 bases and J by 4 bases; unmatched bases: 11. The length of the CDR3 is 15 residues. The CDR3 DNA sequence: TGTGCCAGTAGAGGTAGGGACAGAAGGTTAGAGACCCAGTACTTC. Amino acid sequence: CASRGRDRRLETQYF.

V usage is TRBV6-6 and J usage is TRBJ2-7, with 7 bases matching TRBD1. V dropped 5 bases and J dropped 4; count of bases not matched to a gene: 2. The CDR3 runs 12 residues. The V gene's germline CDR1 is MNHNY and CDR2 SVGAGI (reference sequence). CDR3 protein: CASSRDSYEQYF. Here the CDR3 DNA reads TGTGCCAGCAGTAGGGACAGTTACGAGCAGTACTTC.

J is TRBJ2-1 and V is TRBV7-3; TRBD2 matches at 8 bases. V lost 0 bases and J lost 0; bases outside the gene matches: 10. CDR1 is SGHTA and CDR2 is FQGTGA in the germline V gene. CDR3 size: 19 residues. CDR3 protein: CASSLTSGRAGGSYNEQFF. As DNA, the CDR3 is TGTGCCAGCAGCTTAACGAGTGGTCGCGCGGGGGGCTCCTACAATGAGCAGTTCTTC.

Only one count was recorded for this clone. The genes are TRBV7-9 and TRBJ2-7, with TRBD2 identical over 10 bases. With 3 bases clipped from V and 2 bases from J, the junction kept 1 base outside the gene matches. Germline V CDR1 and CDR2: SEHNR, FQNEAQ (reference sequence). The CDR3 has 14 amino acids. CDR3 DNA sequence: TGTGCCAGCAGCTTTGGGACTAGCGCCTACGAGCAGTACTTC. This gives the protein CASSFGTSAYEQYF.

The chain has TRBV6-1 and TRBJ1-3; 7 bases line up with TRBD1. The CDR3 is 18 amino acids. The germline V gene encodes CDR1 MNHNS and CDR2 SASEGT. Losses at the gene ends were 1 base for V and 3 bases for J; bases not matched to a gene: 12. CDR3 amino acids: CASSEVEGARVFGNTIYF. As DNA, the CDR3 is TGTGCCAGCAGTGAAGTGGAGGGGGCGCGGGTTTTTGGAAACACCATATATTTT.

The chain has TRBV9 and TRBJ2-2; D uncertain. CDR3 size: 13 residues. V was cut by 0 bases and J by 5 bases, with 5 bases left in between. The germline CDR1 and CDR2 sequences are SGDLS and YYNGEE. The CDR3 DNA is TGTGCCAGCAGCGTAGTGACTACCGGGGAGCTGTTTTTT. It yields the protein CASSVVTTGELFF.

This clone appeared a single time. The chain has TRBV5-6 and TRBJ2-7, with D perhaps assigned TRBD1 or TRBD2 (6 bases each). Germline CDR1 and CDR2: SGHDT and YYEEEE. This CDR3 spans 12 amino acids. Trimming stripped 1 base from V and 5 bases from J, with 7 bases between. The CDR3 here is CASSLRGDEQYF. The CDR3 DNA follows: TGTGCCAGCAGCTTGAGGGGGGACGAGCAGTACTTC.

The gene calls are TRBV5-4 and TRBJ1-3, with D possibly matching TRBD1 (6 bases). This CDR3 has 16 amino acids. Trimming removed 4 bases at V and 0 bases at J, with 14 bases between. Germline V gene lookup returns CDR1 SGHNT and CDR2 YYREEE (reference sequence). The CDR3 coding sequence is TGTGCCAGCAGCCACGACAGGTACCACTCTGGAAACACCATATATTTT. Translation gives CASSHDRYHSGNTIYF.

V and J are TRBV7-2 and TRBJ1-2, with D possibly matching TRBD1 (6 bases). Germline CDR1 SGHTA, CDR2 FQGNSA. CDR3 length: 16 amino acids. The V end lost 5 bases, the J end lost 1 base, and 17 bases lay between the germline ends. Here the CDR3 reads CASSVVQGAGNYGYTF. CDR3 in DNA: TGTGCCAGCAGCGTCGTACAGGGTGCCGGTAACTATGGCTACACCTTC.

The rearrangement joins TRBV10-3 to TRBJ2-7; 13 bases agree with TRBD2. Unmatched junction bases numbered 0, after V lost 4 bases and J lost 3 bases. The CDR3 consists of 14 residues. Germline assignment: CDR1 ENHRY and CDR2 SYGVKD. This CDR3 reads CAISGTSGSYEQYF. The DNA of the CDR3 is TGTGCCATCAGTGGGACTAGCGGGAGCTACGAGCAGTACTTC.

The chain joins TRBV7-9 to TRBJ2-2, with 12 nucleotides matching TRBD2. Trimming removed 5 bases from V and 9 bases from J; junction bases left unmatched: 7. CDR1 is SEHNR, CDR2 FQNEAQ, per germline (reference sequence). The CDR3 extends over 15 amino acids. In DNA, the CDR3 is TGTGCCAGCAGCGGACGACTAGCGGGAGACCGGGAGCTGTTTTTT. It is translated as CASSGRLAGDRELFF.

This clone was counted a few times. The chain links TRBV5-1 to TRBJ1-2; no reliable D call. The CDR3 consists of 13 residues. V was cut by 6 bases and J by 7 bases, with 16 bases left in between. CDR1 is SGHRS and CDR2 is YFSETQ in the germline V gene. The CDR3 region has the DNA TGCGCCAGCAATGACGGACCCAGAGGTGGCTACACCTTC. This sequence encodes CASNDGPRGGYTF. Using reference TRBV5-1 and TRBJ1-2 for the parts outside the CDR3, the full variable domain is KAGVTQTPRYLIKTRGQQVTLSCSPISGHRSVSWYQQTPGQGLQFLFEYFSETQRNKGNFPGRFSGRQFSNSRSEMNVSTLELGDSALYLCASNDGPRGGYTFGSGTRLTVV.

This clone was counted a single time. The rearrangement links TRBV19 to TRBJ2-2, with D possibly matching TRBD2 (6 bases). The CDR3 is made up of 15 amino acids. Trimming shortened V by 5 bases and J by 7 bases, and 17 bases separated the two germline ends. CDR1 is LNHDA and CDR2 is SQIVND in the germline V gene (reference sequence). Here the CDR3 reads CASSPSGVGGGELFF. In DNA, the CDR3 is TGTGCCAGTAGTCCCTCGGGGGTAGGAGGCGGGGAGCTGTTTTTT.

The chain combines TRBV7-3 with TRBJ2-7; weak D call: TRBD1 (5 bases). Germline CDR1 reads SGHTA; CDR2 reads FQGTGA. V lost 5 bases and J lost 2, with 10 bases in between. The length of the CDR3 is 13 residues. CDR3 amino acids: CASSLDRAYEQYF. The CDR3 DNA is TGTGCCAGCAGCCTCGACAGAGCCTACGAGCAGTACTTC.

V is TRBV28 and J is TRBJ1-2; D is unresolved. The germline V and J ends were trimmed by 2 bases and 9 bases, with 16 bases remaining between them. Germline CDR1 MDHEN, CDR2 SYDVKM. The CDR3 loop spans 14 amino acids. The CDR3 DNA reads as TGTGCCAGCAGTTTACTGGGTCTCGACCTAAGCTACACCTTC. It is translated as CASSLLGLDLSYTF.

The rearrangement links TRBV6-6 to TRBJ2-5, with D possibly being TRBD2 (5 bases). From germline, CDR1 is MNHNY and CDR2 SVGAGI (reference sequence). CDR3 size: 14 residues. V gave up 2 bases and J gave up 4 bases, with 11 bases separating them. DNA of the CDR3: TGTGCCAGCAGTTACCGGCGGGTTGGAGAGACCCAGTACTTC. Translated: CASSYRRVGETQYF.

V usage is TRBV7-7 and J usage is TRBJ1-1; D is ambiguous. The CDR3 extends over 14 amino acids. Deletions cut 5 bases from V and 0 bases from J, with 10 bases between. Germline V gene lookup returns CDR1 SSHAT and CDR2 FNYEAQ (reference sequence). The CDR3 loop reads CASSPFGLNTEAFF. The CDR3 DNA follows: TGTGCCAGCAGCCCCTTCGGATTGAACACTGAAGCTTTCTTT.

The rearrangement uses TRBV30 and TRBJ2-3; D remains ambiguous. V was trimmed by 0 bases and J by 5 bases, leaving 3 bases between them. The CDR3 contains 11 residues. The germline V gene has CDR1 GTSNPN and CDR2 SVGIG (reference sequence). The DNA of the CDR3 is TGTGCCTGGAGTGTAGAAGATACGCAGTATTTT. It encodes CAWSVEDTQYF.

The chain joins TRBV9 to TRBJ2-1; 12 bases are shared with TRBD2. The J segment lost 0 bases and the V segment lost 0 bases, leaving 7 bases of the junction unmatched. The length of the CDR3 is 19 residues. Germline V gene sequence: CDR1 SGDLS, CDR2 YYNGEE. The CDR3 spells CASSVGLAGAHSSYNEQFF. In DNA form, the CDR3 reads TGTGCCAGCAGCGTAGGACTAGCGGGAGCCCACAGCTCCTACAATGAGCAGTTCTTC.

The chain joins TRBV6-5 to TRBJ2-5; 10 bases agree with TRBD1. The CDR3 covers 14 residues. CDR1 MNHEY and CDR2 SVGAGI come from the germline V gene. Trimming took 5 bases from V and 5 from J; bases not matched to a gene: 5. The CDR3 DNA is TGTGCCAGCAGTGACAGGGGGCTCCGGGAGACCCAGTACTTC. Translated: CASSDRGLRETQYF.

The chain couples TRBV6-4 to TRBJ2-4, with no clear D. Trimming shortened V by 7 bases and J by 0 bases, and 13 bases separated the two germline ends. Germline loops: CDR1 MRHNA, CDR2 SNTAGT. The CDR3 runs 15 residues. CDR3 DNA sequence: TGTGCCAGCACCTACGGCGGCCAAGCCAAAAACATTCAGTACTTC. As protein: CASTYGGQAKNIQYF.

This clone was observed a single time. The chain uses TRBV12-5 and TRBJ1-2, with 12 bases lining up with TRBD1. The V segment lost 2 bases and the J segment 7 bases; nucleotides outside the gene matches: 17. Germline lookup yields CDR1 LGHNT and CDR2 FRNRAP. The CDR3 is 19 residues long. The CDR3 coding sequence is TGTGCTAGTGGTTTGACAATAAAGTTCCGGGACAGGGGGCAGACTGGCTACACCTTC. Translating it yields CASGLTIKFRDRGQTGYTF.

The CDR3 loop is CASGTAPQGIQYF. The CDR3 region has the DNA TGTGCTAGCGGGACAGCTCCCCAGGGCATTCAGTACTTC. The V call is TRBV12-5, the J call TRBJ2-4, with 7 bases identical to TRBD1. With 9 bases clipped from V and 9 bases from J, the junction kept 11 bases outside the gene matches. The germline gives CDR1 LGHNT, CDR2 FRNRAP. The CDR3 is 13 amino acids. The full variable domain, in which reference TRBV12-5 and TRBJ2-4 provide the parts outside the CDR3, is DARVTQTPRHKVTEMGQEVTMRCQPILGHNTVFWYRQTMMQGLELLAYFRNRAPLDDSGMPKDRFSAEMPDATLATLKIQPSEPRDSAVYFCASGTAPQGIQYFGAGTRLSVL.

CDR3: CASSLQGGNQPQHF. The CDR3 DNA is TGTGCCAGCAGCTTACAGGGCGGGAATCAGCCCCAGCATTTT. This sequence joins TRBV7-3 and TRBJ1-5, with D possibly being TRBD1 (5 bases). V was trimmed by 2 bases and J by 4 bases, leaving 9 bases between them. The CDR3 spans 14 residues. Looked up from germline, CDR1 is SGHTA and CDR2 is FQGTGA. Looking up the rest from reference TRBV7-3 and TRBJ1-5 gives the full variable domain: GAGVSQTPSNKVTEKGKYVELRCDPISGHTALYWYRQSLGQGPEFLIYFQGTGAADDSGLPNDRFFAVRPEGSVSTLKIQRTERGDSAVYLCASSLQGGNQPQHFGDGTRLSIL.